This TCR beta chain was observed in a study of T cells in Graves' hyperthyroidism and ophthalmopathy. Study as a whole: The initial diagnosis was the point when peripheral blood was collected, ahead of any treatment. Study-level findings and limits: Most expanded thyroid clonotypes above 0.001 also appeared in blood. Patients with ophthalmopathy were separated from those with stable hyperthyroidism by a 13 V-J model.

Comments on this clonotype: The antigen is not known.

The V end was cut by 4 bases, the J end by 7 bases, with 11 bases between. The CDR3 totals 14 residues. CDR1 is MNHEY, CDR2 SVGAGI, per germline. PBMCs were sourced from roughly 10 ml fresh peripheral blood. Template material for amplifying TCR beta CDR3 regions consisted of RNA transcripts. A set of HTBI primers served as the primers for a first-round RT-PCR of the TCR CDR3. TCRdb used MiXCR to reprocess the multiplex PCR reads, holding one entry per CDR3 protein. The data hold 150,000 or so distinct CDR3 sequences, with about 9.4% observed a single time. This receptor was taken from a woman in her late teens or twenties with Graves' hyperthyroidism that later progressed to Graves' ophthalmopathy. Sequencing used blood. The V gene is TRBV6-5, the J gene TRBJ1-6, with a weak D call TRBD1 (6 bases). For the CDR3, the DNA is TGTGCCAGCAGTTGGGGGGCAGGGAATTCACCCCTCCACTTT. Amino acid sequence: CASSWGAGNSPLHF.